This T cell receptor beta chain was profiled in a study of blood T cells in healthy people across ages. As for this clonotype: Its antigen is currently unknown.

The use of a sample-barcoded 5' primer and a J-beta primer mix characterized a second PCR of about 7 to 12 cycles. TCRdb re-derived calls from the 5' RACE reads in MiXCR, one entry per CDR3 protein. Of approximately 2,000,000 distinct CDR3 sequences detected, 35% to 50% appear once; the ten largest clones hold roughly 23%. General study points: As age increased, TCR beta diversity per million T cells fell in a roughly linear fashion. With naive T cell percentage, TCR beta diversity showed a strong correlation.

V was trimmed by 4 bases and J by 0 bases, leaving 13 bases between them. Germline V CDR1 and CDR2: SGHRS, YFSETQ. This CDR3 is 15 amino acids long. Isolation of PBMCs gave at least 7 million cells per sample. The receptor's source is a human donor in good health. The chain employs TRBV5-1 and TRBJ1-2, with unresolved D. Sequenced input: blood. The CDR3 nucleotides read TGCGCCAGCAGCCCCGAGGACGGACCTAACTATGGCTACACCTTC. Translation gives CASSPEDGPNYGYTF.